This TCR beta chain was retrieved from a study of tumor and adjacent non-tumor tissue in lung cancer. About the study: There were some 11 adenocarcinoma, a couple of squamous cell carcinoma and 1 small cell lung cancer cases. Samples averaged approximately 4.2 million productive TCRbeta reads each.

This clonotype was detected ten times or more. J gave up 0 bases and V 6 bases, and 13 bases lay outside the gene matches. Germline V CDR1 and CDR2: MNHNY, SVGAGI (reference sequence). The CDR3 is 17 amino acids. The template was RNA from unsorted bulk tissue. This non-tumor lung sample came from over 3 cm beyond the tumor edge. Three rounds of nested PCR, following a modified ARM-PCR protocol, produced the TCRbeta library. TCRdb itself ran the multiplex PCR reads through MiXCR, one entry per CDR3 protein. The sample holds approximately 44,000 distinct CDR3 sequences, approximately 61% seen once. The TCR sequence derives from a man between 45 and 60 years old with non-small cell lung cancer. This chain links TRBV6-6 with TRBJ2-7; 8 nucleotides agree with TRBD2. Source material: distant non-tumor lung tissue. The CDR3: CASSPNSGSPNSYEQYF. CDR3 in DNA: TGTGCCAGCAGCCCCAACAGCGGGAGCCCCAACTCCTACGAGCAGTACTTC.